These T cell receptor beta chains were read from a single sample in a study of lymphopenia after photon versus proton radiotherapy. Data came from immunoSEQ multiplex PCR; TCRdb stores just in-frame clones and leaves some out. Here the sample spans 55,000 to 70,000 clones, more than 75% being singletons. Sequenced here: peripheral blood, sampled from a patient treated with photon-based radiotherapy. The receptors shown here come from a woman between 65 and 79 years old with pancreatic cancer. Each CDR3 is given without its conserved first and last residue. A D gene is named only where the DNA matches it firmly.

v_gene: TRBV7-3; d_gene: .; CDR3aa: ASSPAGPTTEQF
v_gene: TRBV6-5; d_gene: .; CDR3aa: ASSSLGDTEAF
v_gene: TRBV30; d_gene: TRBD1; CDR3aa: AWRRTGLNTGELF
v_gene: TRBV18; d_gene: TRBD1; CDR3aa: ASSPPRGRYEQY
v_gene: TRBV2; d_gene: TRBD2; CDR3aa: ASSATSGSWTGELF
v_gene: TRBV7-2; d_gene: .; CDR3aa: ASSSRVTAAGELF
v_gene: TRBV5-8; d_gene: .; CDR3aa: ASSLARGGYT
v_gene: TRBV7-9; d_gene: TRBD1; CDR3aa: ASSFDRGEQY
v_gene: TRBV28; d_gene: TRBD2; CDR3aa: ASSSLAEYTGELF
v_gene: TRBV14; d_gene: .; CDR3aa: ASSLNFALGGTDTQY
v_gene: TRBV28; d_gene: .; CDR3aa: ASSFVEEQF
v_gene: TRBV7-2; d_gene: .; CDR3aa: ASSLSQGLLLNTEAF
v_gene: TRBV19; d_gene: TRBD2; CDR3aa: ASSRPLPSGRGDEQF
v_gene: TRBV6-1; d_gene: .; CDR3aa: ASRVASTDTQY
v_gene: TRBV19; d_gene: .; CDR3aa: ASGPRGLGQETQY
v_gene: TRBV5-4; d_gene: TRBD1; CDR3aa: ASSLGLTGETQY
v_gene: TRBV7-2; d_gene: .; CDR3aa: ASSSQGYEQY
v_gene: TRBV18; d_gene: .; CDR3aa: ASSPSLGAQETQY
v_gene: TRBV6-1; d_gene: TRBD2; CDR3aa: ASSLSSGSHNEQF
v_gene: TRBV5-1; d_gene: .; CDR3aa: ASSPDLTGKSGYT
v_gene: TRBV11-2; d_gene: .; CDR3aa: ASSLLNEQF
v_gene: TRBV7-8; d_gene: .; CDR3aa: ASSTRQVAGSPLH
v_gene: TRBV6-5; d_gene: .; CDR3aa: ASGTGELF
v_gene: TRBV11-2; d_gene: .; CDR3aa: ASSLDTQSHEQF
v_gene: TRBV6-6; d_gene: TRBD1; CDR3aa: ASSRGTGDEGGAF
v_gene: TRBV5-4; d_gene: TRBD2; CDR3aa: ASSQGLAGLYEQY
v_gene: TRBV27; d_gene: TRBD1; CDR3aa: ASAPGGHEQY
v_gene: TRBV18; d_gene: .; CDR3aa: ASSSAGTAYEQY
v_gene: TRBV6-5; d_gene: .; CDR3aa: ASSYDGFQPQH